These 17 T cell receptor beta chains were all obtained from the same sample, sequenced in a study of vaccination and CD4 T cells after COVID-19. The Oncomine TCR Beta short-read assay sequenced DNA from cultured CD4+ T cells. TCRdb itself ran the PCR reads through MiXCR, one entry per CDR3 protein. The table includes 14,000 to 15,000 distinct CDR3 sequences, about half detected once. These receptors lack a known antigen. Treatment denoted: roughly 10-day PBMC culture with coronavirus spike peptide pools or control peptides (ViraFEST assay). The starting material was cultured CD4+ T cells from blood, obtained after SARS-CoV-2 vaccination. The receptors come from a human donor with COVID-19.

This clonotype was picked up a small number of times. The chain is built from TRBV7-2 and TRBJ2-5; 11 nucleotides align to TRBD2. Germline loops: CDR1 SGHTA, CDR2 FQGNSA. The CDR3 covers 16 residues. V shed 1 base and J 3 bases; nucleotides not matched to a gene: 4. This CDR3 reads CASSLGISGGEETQYF. The CDR3 region has the DNA TGTGCCAGCAGCTTAGGCATTAGCGGGGGGGAAGAGACCCAGTACTTC.

This chain connects TRBV6-2 or TRBV6-3 to TRBJ1-1; 8 nucleotides align to TRBD1. Losses at the gene ends were 0 bases for V and 5 bases for J; bases not matched to a gene: 5. This CDR3 is 15 amino acids long. CDR1 MNHEY and CDR2 SVGEGT come from the germline V gene. CDR3 loop: CASSYSTGVGTEAFF. Here the CDR3 DNA reads TGTGCCAGCAGTTACTCGACAGGGGTAGGGACTGAAGCTTTCTTT.

This clonotype was counted between two and nine times. The chain combines TRBV20-1 with TRBJ1-1; 9 bases are shared with TRBD1. Trimming at V came to 5 bases and at J to 0 bases, leaving 7 bases not matched to a gene. CDR1 and CDR2 (germline): DFQATT, SNEGSKA (reference sequence). This CDR3 contains 15 residues. CDR3 sequence (DNA): TGCAGTGCTGGGACAGGGCGGGGGATGAACACTGAAGCTTTCTTT. Translation gives CSAGTGRGMNTEAFF.

The genes are TRBV30 and TRBJ2-2; 9 bases agree with TRBD1. The CDR3 has 15 residues. Germline CDR1 GTSNPN, CDR2 SVGIG (reference sequence). Trimming at V came to 3 bases and at J to 7 bases, leaving 9 bases not matched to a gene. This chain's CDR3 is CAWRGTGTTSGELFF. The CDR3 nucleotides read TGTGCCTGGAGGGGGACAGGGACCACCAGCGGGGAGCTGTTTTTT.

The rearrangement links TRBV11-2 to TRBJ2-5, with D possibly TRBD1 on 6 matching bases. Germline V gene lookup returns CDR1 SGHAT and CDR2 FQNNGV. Trimming removed 1 base from V and 4 bases from J, with 13 bases in between. CDR3 length: 15 amino acids. The CDR3, as DNA: TGTGCCAGCAGCTTAGCGGGGAGAGGGGGAGAGACCCAGTACTTC. Translated, it gives CASSLAGRGGETQYF.

The chain carries TRBV7-2 and TRBJ1-3, with 9 positions matching TRBD1. The CDR3 is 15 amino acids. V gave up 3 bases and J gave up 12 bases; unmatched junction bases: 12. Germline CDR1 is SGHTA and CDR2 is FQGNSA. The CDR3 DNA sequence: TGTGCCAGCAGCTTGGGGATGGGACAGGGCGATCACATATATTTT. Amino acids: CASSLGMGQGDHIYF.

In nucleotides, the CDR3 is TGTGCCACCTGGGACAGGGGTAATTCACCCCTCCACTTT. Amino acids: CATWDRGNSPLHF. This chain connects TRBV6-1 to TRBJ1-6; 10 nucleotides line up with TRBD1. Looked up from germline, CDR1 is MNHNS and CDR2 is SASEGT. The ends lost 10 bases at V and 6 bases at J; junction bases unmatched: 3. The CDR3 is made up of 13 amino acids.

This chain connects TRBV10-3 to TRBJ2-5; 10 bases are a match to TRBD2. V gave up 7 bases and J gave up 5 bases; unmatched junction bases: 10. Germline V lookup: CDR1 ENHRY, CDR2 SYGVKD. This CDR3 is built from 15 residues. CDR3 loop: CAIIPSGGAEETQYF. In nucleotides, the CDR3 is TGTGCCATCATTCCCAGCGGGGGGGCCGAGGAGACCCAGTACTTC.

This clonotype was recorded only once. The chain employs TRBV6-1 and TRBJ2-7, with TRBD2 as a possible D gene (5 bases). The CDR3 is made up of 14 amino acids. V was cut by 7 bases and J by 3 bases, with 16 bases left in between. CDR1 and CDR2 (germline): MNHNS, SASEGT. For the CDR3, the DNA is TGTGCCAGCATCAAAGAAGGTGGAGGCTACGAGCAGTACTTC. The encoded protein is CASIKEGGGYEQYF.

This clonotype was seen a few times. V usage is TRBV6-5 and J usage is TRBJ2-5; 7 bases are shared with TRBD1. The germline V gene has CDR1 MNHEY and CDR2 SVGAGI. The CDR3 runs to 15 residues. The V gene end was trimmed by 4 bases and the J gene end by 5 bases; junction bases not matched to a gene: 10. DNA of the CDR3: TGTGCCAGCAGTTCCCGACAGGGTCGGGATGAGACCCAGTACTTC. Translating it yields CASSSRQGRDETQYF.

In its sample, this clonotype was seen a few times. V usage is TRBV27 and J usage is TRBJ1-5; weak D call: TRBD1 (5 bases). Germline V CDR1 and CDR2: MNHEY, SMNVEV (reference sequence). The length of the CDR3 is 15 residues. V was trimmed by 4 bases and J by 2 bases, leaving 12 bases between them. Here the CDR3 DNA reads TGTGCCAGCAGTTCTTCAGGGTTAGGCAATCAGCCCCAGCATTTT. The encoded protein is CASSSSGLGNQPQHF.

This clonotype was counted only a few times. The DNA of the CDR3 is TGTGCCAGCAGACTACAGGGGCCAAACTATGGCTACACCTTC. Translation: CASRLQGPNYGYTF. This rearrangement joins TRBV12-3 or TRBV12-4 to TRBJ1-2, with 7 bases identical to TRBD1. The CDR3 is made up of 14 amino acids. Trimming at V came to 6 bases and at J to 2 bases, leaving 6 bases not matched to a gene.

The gene calls are TRBV6-2 or TRBV6-3 and TRBJ1-3; D unresolved. Trimming shortened V by 1 base and J by 0 bases, and 7 bases separated the two germline ends. Germline lookup yields CDR1 MNHEY and CDR2 SVGEGT. The CDR3 consists of 15 residues. The CDR3: CASSYYQASGNTIYF. The CDR3 region has the DNA TGTGCCAGCAGTTACTACCAGGCCTCTGGAAACACCATATATTTT.

The J gene is TRBJ1-2, the V gene TRBV11-3; D may be TRBD1 (6 bases). Trimming left V 3 bases short and J 4 bases short, with 18 bases between. The CDR3 spans 16 residues. The V gene's germline CDR1 is SGHNT and CDR2 YENEEA. The CDR3 loop reads CASSFSGTSMGYGYTF. The CDR3 nucleotides are TGTGCCAGCAGCTTCTCTGGGACATCAATGGGCTATGGCTACACCTTC. The variable domain in full, with the rest retrieved from reference TRBV11-3 and TRBJ1-2, is EAGVVQSPRYKIIEKKQPVAFWCNPISGHNTLYWYLQNLGQGPELLIRYENEEAVDDSQLPKDRFSAERLKGVDSTLKIQPAELGDSAVYLCASSFSGTSMGYGYTFGSGTRLTVV.

The J gene is TRBJ2-5, the V gene TRBV7-3; 7 nucleotides agree with TRBD1. From germline, CDR1 is SGHTA and CDR2 FQGTGA. V was pared by 6 bases and J by 1 base, with 5 bases of the junction left unmatched. The CDR3 totals 14 residues. CDR3 coding DNA: TGTGCCAGCAGTCCCAGACAGGGCCAAGAGACCCAGTACTTC. Translated: CASSPRQGQETQYF.

A few counts support this clonotype. The chain employs TRBV11-3 and TRBJ2-2; D might be TRBD1 (5 bases). V lost 5 bases, J lost 9 bases, and 10 bases lay in between. Per the germline V gene, CDR1 is SGHNT and CDR2 is YENEEA. This CDR3 contains 12 residues. CDR3 protein: CASSPTDRELFF. CDR3 nucleotide sequence: TGTGCCAGCAGCCCGACGGACAGGGAGCTGTTTTTT.

This chain uses TRBV12-3 or TRBV12-4 with TRBJ1-2; D remains unclear. CDR3 length: 13 amino acids. Trimming cost V 3 bases and J 6 bases, with 11 bases left between them. CDR3 region: CASSLGSGNGYTF. CDR3 nucleotides: TGTGCCAGCAGTTTGGGGAGCGGGAATGGCTACACCTTC.